The 17 T cell receptor beta chains below come from one sample, sequenced in a study of cytomegalovirus exposure and HLA in healthy donors. The method was immunoSEQ multiplex PCR; TCRdb's version includes in-frame clones alone and lacks a portion of them. Seen here are roughly 56,000 clones, about 95% observed once, and the top ten hold 2% to 2.5%. Material: PBMCs. These receptors were collected from a man between 18 and 29 years old in good health and CMV-seronegative.

The chain uses TRBV28 and TRBJ2-5; D might be TRBD1 (6 bases). The CDR3 runs 14 residues. Germline values: CDR1 MDHEN, CDR2 SYDVKM. Trimming cost V 4 bases and J 7 bases, with 16 bases left between them. The CDR3 DNA is TGTGCCAGCAGTTCCGGACAGCTGAAGAGGACCCAGTACTTC. This sequence encodes CASSSGQLKRTQYF.

The V call is TRBV6-5, the J call TRBJ1-1; 8 bases align to TRBD1. The junction had 4 bases not matched to a gene; V was cut back by 0 bases and J by 4 bases. The CDR3 length is 15 residues. CDR1 is MNHEY, CDR2 SVGAGI, per germline. The CDR3 sequence is CASSYSGQVGTEAFF. Here the CDR3 DNA reads TGTGCCAGCAGTTACTCGGGACAGGTGGGCACTGAAGCTTTCTTT.

This sequence joins TRBV5-1 and TRBJ2-1; 11 nucleotides align to TRBD2. The CDR3 extends over 16 amino acids. Trimming took 1 base from V and 9 from J; bases not matched to a gene: 9. CDR1 is SGHRS and CDR2 is YFSETQ in the germline V gene. The CDR3 region is CASSLTSGSGKREQFF. The CDR3 DNA follows: TGCGCCAGCAGCTTGACTAGCGGGAGTGGCAAACGTGAGCAGTTCTTC.

The V call is TRBV28, the J call TRBJ1-5, with 9 bases aligning to TRBD1. The CDR3 loop spans 14 amino acids. V gave up 6 bases and J gave up 7 bases; unmatched junction bases: 7. Germline values: CDR1 MDHEN, CDR2 SYDVKM. The CDR3 nucleotides are TGTGCCAGCAGCAGAACAGGGGGCAGCCAGCCCCAGCATTTT. It is translated as CASSRTGGSQPQHF.

The CDR3 reads CASSRRRLAGDGQYF. The CDR3 DNA reads as TGTGCCAGCAGTCGACGAAGACTAGCGGGAGATGGGCAGTACTTC. The genes are TRBV28 and TRBJ2-7; TRBD2 aligns across 12 bases. This CDR3 region has 15 residues. V lost 5 bases, J lost 9 bases, and 11 bases stayed unmatched. Looked up from germline, CDR1 is MDHEN and CDR2 is SYDVKM.

The rearrangement links TRBV2 to TRBJ2-2; 8 bases are a match to TRBD2. The CDR3 loop spans 16 amino acids. With V trimmed by 4 bases and J by 5 bases, 9 bases remained unmatched. From germline, CDR1 is SNHLY and CDR2 FYNNEI. This CDR3 reads CASSASGGRGTGELFF. The CDR3 DNA is TGTGCCAGCAGTGCGTCGGGAGGGAGGGGGACCGGGGAGCTGTTTTTT.

V gene TRBV5-1 combines with J gene TRBJ1-1; D call uncertain. The CDR3 consists of 15 residues. In germline, CDR1 is SGHRS, CDR2 YFSETQ. Between the trimmed V and J ends, which lost 0 bases and 1 base, there was a span of 10 bases. CDR3 in DNA: TGCGCCAGCAGCTTGGGTGACAATTCGAACACTGAAGCTTTCTTT. Its translation is CASSLGDNSNTEAFF.

The chain has TRBV19 and TRBJ2-3, with TRBD2 matching 11 bases. With V trimmed by 5 bases and J by 5 bases, 3 bases remained unmatched. CDR1 and CDR2 from the germline V gene are LNHDA and SQIVND (reference sequence). The CDR3 length is 14 residues. This CDR3 reads CASSLGTSGDTQYF. CDR3 sequence (DNA): TGTGCCAGTAGTCTTGGGACTAGCGGAGATACGCAGTATTTT. The complete variable domain, with remaining parts taken from reference TRBV19 and TRBJ2-3, reads DGGITQSPKYLFRKEGQNVTLSCEQNLNHDAMYWYRQDPGQGLRLIYYSQIVNDFQKGDIAEGYSVSREKKESFPLTVTSAQKNPTAFYLCASSLGTSGDTQYFGPGTRLTVL.

This chain links TRBV7-6 with TRBJ2-7; tentative D call: TRBD2 (5 bases). CDR3 length: 13 amino acids. V shed 1 base and J shed 5 bases, with 9 bases lying between them. The germline gives CDR1 SGHVS, CDR2 FNYEAQ. For the CDR3, the DNA is TGTGCCAGCAGCTTAGAATCCGGGAACGAGCAGTACTTC. Translated: CASSLESGNEQYF.

The genes are TRBV5-6 and TRBJ2-3, with 13 nucleotides matching TRBD2. J gave up 0 bases and V 3 bases, and 7 bases lay outside the gene matches. This CDR3 spans 18 amino acids. Germline V lookup: CDR1 SGHDT, CDR2 YYEEEE. The CDR3 here is CASSYPGLAGPSTDTQYF. CDR3 bases: TGTGCCAGCAGCTATCCGGGACTAGCGGGGCCCAGCACAGATACGCAGTATTTT.

This chain connects TRBV2 to TRBJ2-7; unclear D gene. The CDR3 has 11 residues. Trimming pared 8 bases from V and 4 bases from J, leaving 9 bases between. Germline V gives CDR1 SNHLY, CDR2 FYNNEI. CDR3 amino acids: CASLKLYEQYF. The CDR3 DNA follows: TGTGCCAGCCTTAAATTGTACGAGCAGTACTTC.

The chain has TRBV19 and TRBJ2-1; D is perhaps TRBD2 (5 bases). V lost 5 bases and J 5 bases, leaving 13 bases between the germline ends. CDR1 LNHDA and CDR2 SQIVND come from the germline V gene (reference sequence). The CDR3 contains 14 residues. The CDR3 region is CASSVRSAHNEQFF. The DNA of the CDR3 is TGTGCCAGTAGTGTGCGTAGCGCTCACAATGAGCAGTTCTTC.

This chain connects TRBV10-3 to TRBJ2-7; D uncertain. The V and J ends lost 0 bases and 0 bases respectively, with 24 bases between them. Germline loops: CDR1 ENHRY, CDR2 SYGVKD. The CDR3 has 20 amino acids. Here the CDR3 DNA reads TGTGCCATCAGTGAGTCGAATCCGGCGGCAGCAAGGTTAAGCTCCTACGAGCAGTACTTC. Encoded protein: CAISESNPAAARLSSYEQYF.

The chain recombines TRBV7-2 with TRBJ2-1, with D tentatively TRBD1 (6 bases). Germline CDR1 is SGHTA and CDR2 is FQGNSA. Trimming took 4 bases from V and 2 from J, leaving 12 bases between them. The CDR3 runs 15 residues. CDR3 amino acids: CASSSSGVAYNEQFF. CDR3 bases: TGTGCCAGCAGCTCGTCAGGGGTGGCCTACAATGAGCAGTTCTTC.

The genes are TRBV4-3 and TRBJ2-2, with 10 positions matching TRBD1. The CDR3 runs to 16 residues. V was pared by 0 bases and J by 7 bases, with 5 bases of the junction left unmatched. CDR1 is LGHNA and CDR2 is YSLEER in the germline V gene. The CDR3 protein is CASSQDWGQGFGELFF. In DNA form, the CDR3 reads TGCGCCAGCAGCCAAGATTGGGGACAGGGGTTCGGGGAGCTGTTTTTT.

J is TRBJ2-6 and V is TRBV2; weak D call: TRBD1 (6 bases). The V gene's germline CDR1 is SNHLY and CDR2 FYNNEI. The CDR3 runs to 15 residues. V lost 10 bases, J lost 0 bases, and 13 bases lay in between. The CDR3, as DNA: TGTGCCACCCGACAGGAGAGCTCTGGGGCCAACGTCCTGACTTTC. This encodes CATRQESSGANVLTF.

The chain carries TRBV28 and TRBJ2-7, with D possibly being TRBD1 (6 bases). Germline CDR1 and CDR2: MDHEN and SYDVKM. Trimming took off 8 bases at V and 3 bases at J, with 17 bases between the two ends. CDR3 size: 14 residues. The CDR3 here is CASSGTSLLYEQYF. For the CDR3, the DNA is TGTGCCAGCTCTGGGACAAGCCTTCTCTACGAGCAGTACTTC.